The clone carrying this TCR beta chain was found a few times. The authors built TCR beta libraries using iRepertoire HTBI primers and Arm-PCR of CDR3 regions. TCRdb re-derived calls from the multiplex PCR reads in MiXCR, one entry per CDR3 protein. The repertoire includes a few hundred thousand distinct CDR3 sequences, 13% of them detected once, and under 10% sits in the top ten. Described time point: newly diagnosed GD, antithyroid drugs for less than 3 months. Construction of the TCR library relied on RNA isolated from PBMCs. Deletions cut 6 bases from V and 3 bases from J, with 11 bases between. The CDR3 extends over 13 amino acids. Germline CDR1 reads MNHEY; CDR2 reads SVGEGT. This entry belongs to a study of regulatory T cells in long-lasting Graves disease. These data were also reused for a study on T cells in Graves' hyperthyroidism and ophthalmopathy.

The chain recombines TRBV6-2 or TRBV6-3 with TRBJ1-2, with D unclear. The sample consisted of peripheral blood mononuclear cells (PBMCs), taken at new diagnosis, from a patient treated with antithyroid drugs. This receptor was identified in a man aged 30-40 years with Graves disease. CDR3 sequence reads: CASRMDLYYGYTF. Written as DNA, the CDR3 is TGTGCCAGCAGGATGGATCTCTACTATGGCTACACCTTC.